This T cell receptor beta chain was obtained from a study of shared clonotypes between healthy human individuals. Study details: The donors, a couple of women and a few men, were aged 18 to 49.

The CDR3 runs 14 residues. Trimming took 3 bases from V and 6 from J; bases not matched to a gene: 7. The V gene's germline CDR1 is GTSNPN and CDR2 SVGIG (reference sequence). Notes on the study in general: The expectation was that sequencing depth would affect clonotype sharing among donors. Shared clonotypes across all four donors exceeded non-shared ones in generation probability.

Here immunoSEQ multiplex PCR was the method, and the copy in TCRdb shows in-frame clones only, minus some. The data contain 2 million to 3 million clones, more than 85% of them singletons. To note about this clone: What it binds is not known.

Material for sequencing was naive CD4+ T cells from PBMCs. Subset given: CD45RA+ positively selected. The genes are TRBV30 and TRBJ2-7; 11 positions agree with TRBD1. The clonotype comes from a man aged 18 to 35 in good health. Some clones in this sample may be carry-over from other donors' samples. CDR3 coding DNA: TGTGCCTGGAGATGGACAGGGGGCTTCGGCGAGCAGTACTTC. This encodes CAWRWTGGFGEQYF.